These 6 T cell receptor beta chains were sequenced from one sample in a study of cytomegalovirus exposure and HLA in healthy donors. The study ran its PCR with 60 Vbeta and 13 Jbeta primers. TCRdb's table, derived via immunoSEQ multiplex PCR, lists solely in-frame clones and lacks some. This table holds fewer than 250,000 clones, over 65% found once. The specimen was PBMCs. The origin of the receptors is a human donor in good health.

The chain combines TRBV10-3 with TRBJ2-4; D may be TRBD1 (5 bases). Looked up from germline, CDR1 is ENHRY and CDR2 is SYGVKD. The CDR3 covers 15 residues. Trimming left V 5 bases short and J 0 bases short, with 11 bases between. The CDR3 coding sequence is TGTGCCATCAGTAGCCAGGGAAAAGCCAAAAACATTCAGTACTTC. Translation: CAISSQGKAKNIQYF.

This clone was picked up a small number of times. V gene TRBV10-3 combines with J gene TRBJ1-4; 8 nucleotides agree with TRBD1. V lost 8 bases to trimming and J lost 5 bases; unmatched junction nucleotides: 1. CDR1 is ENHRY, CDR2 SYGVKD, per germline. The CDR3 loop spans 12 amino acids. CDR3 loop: CAIGDRNEKLFF. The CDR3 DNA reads TGTGCCATCGGGGACAGGAATGAAAAACTGTTTTTT.

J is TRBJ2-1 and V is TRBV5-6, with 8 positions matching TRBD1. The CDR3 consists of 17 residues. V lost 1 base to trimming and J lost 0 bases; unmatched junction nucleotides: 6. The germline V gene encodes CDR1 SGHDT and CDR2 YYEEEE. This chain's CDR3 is CASSLSDRGPSYNEQFF. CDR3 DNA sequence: TGTGCCAGCAGCTTGTCCGACAGGGGCCCCTCCTACAATGAGCAGTTCTTC.

The DNA of the CDR3 is TGCGCCAGCAGCCCCGAACGGGGAAATATAAAGACCCAGTACTTC. Amino acids: CASSPERGNIKTQYF. This chain links TRBV5-1 with TRBJ2-5, with D perhaps TRBD2 (5 bases). The CDR3 has 15 amino acids. The V gene lost 4 bases and the J gene lost 6 bases, with 19 bases spanning the gap. The germline V gene encodes CDR1 SGHRS and CDR2 YFSETQ. Variable domain in full (rest from reference TRBV5-1 and TRBJ2-5): KAGVTQTPRYLIKTRGQQVTLSCSPISGHRSVSWYQQTPGQGLQFLFEYFSETQRNKGNFPGRFSGRQFSNSRSEMNVSTLELGDSALYLCASSPERGNIKTQYFGPGTRLLVL.

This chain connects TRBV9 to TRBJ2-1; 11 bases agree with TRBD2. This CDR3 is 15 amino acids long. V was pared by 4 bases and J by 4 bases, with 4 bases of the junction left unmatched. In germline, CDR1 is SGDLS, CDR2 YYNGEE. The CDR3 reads CASSLAGGYYNEQFF. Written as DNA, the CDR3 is TGTGCCAGCAGCCTAGCGGGAGGATATTACAATGAGCAGTTCTTC.

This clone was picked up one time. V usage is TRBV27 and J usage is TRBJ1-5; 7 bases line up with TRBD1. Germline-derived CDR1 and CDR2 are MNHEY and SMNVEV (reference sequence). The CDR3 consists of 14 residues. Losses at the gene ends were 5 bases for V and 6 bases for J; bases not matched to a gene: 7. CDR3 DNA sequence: TGTGCCAGCAGTCTCACAGGGGCTGGTCAGCCCCAGCATTTT. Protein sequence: CASSLTGAGQPQHF.